Below, one T cell receptor (beta chain) is given with its context. It has no known antigen specificity. Base quality data are lacking; no much larger clone is found one base away. The data stem from a study of OX40 agonist ivuxolimab in advanced cancers. Study-wide context: The costimulatory receptor OX40 (CD134) was targeted by ivuxolimab, a fully human IgG2 agonistic monoclonal antibody. Intravenous ivuxolimab was administered to patients every 2 weeks at six dose levels: 0.01, 0.1, 0.3, 1.5, 3 and 10 mg/kg. Of the 50 to 55 dose-escalation patients, hepatocellular carcinoma was present in 19, melanoma in approximately 15, renal cell carcinoma in 9 and head and neck cancer in 9. In the dose-escalation cohort, 75% to 90% of patients were male, and the mean age was roughly 60 years with a range of about 23 to 79. Patients were allowed to have had prior anti-PD-1, anti-PD-L1 or anti-CTLA-4 therapy, and approximately 40% of the dose-escalation patients had been treated with checkpoint inhibitors. Partial responses were achieved by three dose-escalation patients, of whom one had hepatocellular carcinoma and two had cutaneous melanoma. The point of sequencing TCRbeta in the periphery was to test whether ivuxolimab changed TCR sequence diversity and drove clonal T-cell expansion. The monotherapy dose-escalation portion (N ≈ 52 patients) of the phase I ivuxolimab trial is reported in the paper.

Cut back by 3 bases and 3 bases, the V and J ends lie 12 bases apart. The germline V gene encodes CDR1 LNHDA and CDR2 SQIVND (reference sequence). Taken from cysteine to phenylalanine, the CDR3 has 15 residues. The sequence is cut down to CDR3 DNA, 45 bases in frame from base 1. The trial excluded patients who had a history of autoimmune disease or who were on systemic immunosuppression. Peripheral blood for TCR sequencing was collected from all dose cohorts at baseline, on cycle 4 day 1, and on cycle 7 day 1. Samples were obtained from an open-label, multicenter, first-in-human phase I dose-escalation trial of ivuxolimab. The trial enrolled adults with locally advanced or metastatic head and neck squamous cell, hepatocellular, melanoma or renal cell carcinoma. Before TCR sequencing, CD4+ T cells and CD8+ T cells from peripheral blood were sorted into separate populations. General findings and caveats noted by the study authors: Antigen specificity was not determined for the clonally expanded peripheral T cells. Low levels of normalized T-cell clonal expansion were also seen in some nonresponding patients. At doses of 0.1 to 3.0 mg/kg, clonal expansion of both CD4+ and CD8+ blood T cells was observed from baseline to week 6. After ivuxolimab, CD8+ T cells had more expanded clones than CD4+ T cells on average. Partial responders in the 0.1-3.0 mg/kg groups had among the lowest normalized peripheral clonal expansion, especially among CD8+ T cells.

Genomic DNA was isolated from the sorted cells so that the TCRbeta CDR3 region could be sequenced. The immunoSEQ Assay was used to sequence the TCRbeta CDR3 regions. The clones in this table, taken by TCRdb from immuneACCESS, are in-frame only. Not every clone is retained; where verified, under half of the shortfall comes from an unresolved V gene, and the cause of the rest is unknown. This sample lists 70,000 or so clones; 80% were detected once. In total, the top ten clones hold 0.95% to 1.5% of the sample. The sample in question was CD4+ or CD8+ T cells sorted from blood, obtained in a trial of the OX40 agonist ivuxolimab. The TCR comes from an adult with an advanced solid tumor such as melanoma, head and neck, liver or kidney cancer. The sequence joins TRBV19 to TRBJ1-3, with no reliable assignment of the D segment. The encoded CDR3 is CASSMIPAIGNTIYF. The nucleotide sequence is TGTGCCAGTAGTATGATCCCAGCTATTGGAAACACCATATATTTT.